This TCR beta chain was retrieved from a study of control samples from healthy donors and cancer patients. This CDR3 is 15 amino acids long. Germline V CDR1 and CDR2: SGHAT, FQNNGV. Trimming took off 4 bases at V and 2 bases at J, with 14 bases between the two ends. Assay: immunoSEQ multiplex PCR; the TCRdb copy retains only in-frame clones and omits some. Of roughly 370,000 clones in the sample, about 93% are singletons; the top ten hold roughly 6.4%. The rearrangement joins TRBV11-2 to TRBJ1-1; D uncertain. Sequencing was done on a sample of PBMCs. The sequence was collected from a man aged 40-49 years with head and neck cancer. CDR3 residues: CASSSGPGFNTEAFF. The CDR3 coding sequence is TGTGCCAGCAGCTCAGGACCGGGATTCAACACTGAAGCTTTCTTT.